Listed here are 5 T cell receptor beta chains from one sample, sequenced in a study of Ad26.COV2.S vaccination and SARS-CoV-2 variants. As for treatment: 15 to 20 received Ad26.COV2.S at low or high dose, single or two shots; about 5 received placebo; per-sample allocation not given. Samples were taken on day 63 after the first vaccine or placebo injection. Only in-frame clones appear in the TCRdb table, and some are missing; sequencing was by immunoSEQ multiplex PCR. The sample lists about 350,000 clones, more than 75% seen once, with roughly 3.3% in the top ten. The specimen comprised peripheral blood, sampled in a trial of Ad26.COV2.S vaccine versus placebo. All receptors come from a person between 18 and 60 years old who received the Ad26.COV2.S COVID-19 vaccine or a placebo.

This sequence joins TRBV6-4 and TRBJ2-3; 11 bases align to TRBD2. V lost 5 bases and J lost 6; bases outside the gene matches: 7. The germline CDR1 and CDR2 sequences are MRHNA and SNTAGT. The CDR3 sequence is 15 residues long. The CDR3 spells CASSFLAGGSDTQYF. The CDR3 DNA follows: TGTGCCAGCAGTTTCCTAGCGGGGGGTTCCGATACGCAGTATTTT.

CDR3 DNA: TGTGCCAGCAGTTCGACAGGGTTAGAGACCCAGTACTTC. This codes for CASSSTGLETQYF. The chain employs TRBV12-3 or TRBV12-4 and TRBJ2-5, with 7 bases identical to TRBD1. The CDR3 has 13 residues. Trimming removed 4 bases from V and 4 bases from J; junction bases left unmatched: 3.

The chain links TRBV11-2 to TRBJ2-5, with D uncertain. Trimming shortened V by 5 bases and J by 0 bases, and 19 bases separated the two germline ends. The CDR3 is 17 amino acids. Germline V lookup: CDR1 SGHAT, CDR2 FQNNGV. CDR3 loop: CASSPSVGRLYQETQYF. CDR3 nucleotides: TGTGCCAGCAGCCCATCTGTGGGTCGGCTTTACCAAGAGACCCAGTACTTC. Filled out from reference TRBV11-2 and TRBJ2-5, the complete variable domain reads EAGVAQSPRYKIIEKRQSVAFWCNPISGHATLYWYQQILGQGPKLLIQFQNNGVVDDSQLPKDRFSAERLKGVDSTLKIQPAKLEDSAVYLCASSPSVGRLYQETQYFGPGTRLLVL.

The chain couples TRBV18 to TRBJ2-1, with unresolved D. The germline V gene has CDR1 KGHSH and CDR2 LQKENI. The germline V and J ends were trimmed by 3 bases and 5 bases, with 8 bases remaining between them. The CDR3 is 13 amino acids. The CDR3 spells CASSPTSDNEQFF. The CDR3, as DNA: TGTGCCAGCTCACCCACGAGCGACAATGAGCAGTTCTTC.

The chain is built from TRBV19 and TRBJ1-6; D is ambiguous. V was cut by 1 base and J by 8 bases, with 15 bases left in between. This CDR3 is 16 amino acids long. Per germline, CDR1 LNHDA and CDR2 SQIVND (reference sequence). The CDR3 sequence is CASSIVGPGGDSPLHF. The CDR3 nucleotides are TGTGCCAGTAGTATAGTCGGTCCAGGCGGGGATTCACCCCTCCACTTT.